This TCR beta chain emerged from a study of response to subunit inactivated influenza vaccine. Findings and limits, study-wide: Authors proposed each seasonal influenza vaccination draws in few new T cells.

This clonotype was seen more than once but under ten times. Its antigen is not identified. TCRdb called the RT-PCR reads again in MiXCR, with one record for every CDR3 protein. The sample has 600,000 to 850,000 distinct CDR3 sequences; about 15% are singletons. The CDR3 runs to 15 residues. From germline, CDR1 is LGHNA and CDR2 YSLEER. Trimming pared 0 bases from V and 3 bases from J, leaving 11 bases between. This chain connects TRBV4-3 to TRBJ1-1; TRBD1 might be the D (6 bases). This material consisted of PBMCs from blood, taken 14 to 15 days before vaccination. The sequence came from a man aged 45 to 65 who received an inactivated influenza vaccine. CDR3 sequence (DNA): TGCGCCAGCAGCCAAGATATTAGGGGGGACACTGAAGCTTTCTTT. Protein product: CASSQDIRGDTEAFF.